A selection of T cell receptor beta chains follows, all from one sample in a study of cytotoxic CD8 clonotypes in ibrutinib-treated CLL. The method was immunoSEQ multiplex PCR; TCRdb's version includes in-frame clones alone and lacks a portion of them. The repertoire has about 140,000 clones, around 77% of them found once; the top ten carry approximately 30%. Sequencing was performed on PBMCs, taken after 12 months of ibrutinib treatment. The source is a human donor with chronic lymphocytic leukemia. CDR3s include the opening cysteine and the closing phenylalanine or tryptophan. Each record gives: D gene, V gene, J gene, clone size, CDR3 DNA, CDR3 protein. The D gene is left open where the match is weak. Clone size appears in some rows only: once, few, many, or a class for an expanded clone.

-,TRBV5-6,TRBJ2-1,-,TGTGCCAGCAGCTTGGATCAGGGGATCTACAATGAGCAGTTCTTC,CASSLDQGIYNEQFF
-,TRBV2,TRBJ1-4,once,TGTGCCAGTGGGGGTGGGCAGGGGTCAACTAATGAAAAACTGTTTTTT,CASGGGQGSTNEKLFF
-,TRBV5-1,TRBJ2-1,-,TGCGCCAGCAGCTTGGGTGGGACCTCCTCCAATGAGCAGTTCTTC,CASSLGGTSSNEQFF
TRBD1,TRBV11-1,TRBJ1-1,-,TGTGCCAGCAGCTTGCTACAGGGGGCGAGGACTGAAGCTTTCTTT,CASSLLQGARTEAFF
-,TRBV7-3,TRBJ2-1,-,TGTGCCAGCAGCTTAGAGGCGGGGCGCTCCTACAATGAGCAGTTCTTC,CASSLEAGRSYNEQFF
TRBD1,TRBV7-9,TRBJ1-2,-,TGTGCCAGCAGCCCATTCCCCGACAGGGCGGACTATGGCTACACCTTC,CASSPFPDRADYGYTF
-,TRBV2,TRBJ1-1,-,TGTGCCAGCAGTGGATCCAGGGATCGGACTTGGAACACTGAAGCTTTCTTT,CASSGSRDRTWNTEAFF
TRBD1,TRBV29-1,TRBJ2-7,-,TGCAGCGTTGTTGGGCAAACCCTTAGACAGGGAAACGAGCAGTACTTC,CSVVGQTLRQGNEQYF
-,TRBV6-6,TRBJ2-1,-,TGTGCCAGCAGTGTCTCTCAACGGGCCAATGAGCAGTTCTTC,CASSVSQRANEQFF
-,TRBV30,TRBJ1-4,-,TGTGCCTTCATCTTAAATGAAAAACTGTTTTTT,CAFILNEKLFF
-,TRBV30,TRBJ1-3,-,TGTGCCTGGACCCCCATTTTAGGGGCCGGAAACACCATATATTTT,CAWTPILGAGNTIYF
-,TRBV28,TRBJ1-3,-,TGTGCCAGCAGTTTGGGGACACGGTTTTCTGGAAACACCATATATTTT,CASSLGTRFSGNTIYF
TRBD2,TRBV4-1,TRBJ2-1,few,TGCGCCAGCAGCACTCATAGCGGGAGCCCGTCCTACAATGAGCAGTTCTTC,CASSTHSGSPSYNEQFF
-,TRBV27,TRBJ2-7,-,TGTGCCAGCAGTTATGTTCCTCCCGGGACGGTCTCCTACGAGCAGTACTTC,CASSYVPPGTVSYEQYF
-,TRBV5-1,TRBJ2-7,-,TGCGCCAGCACCCTAGGATATCACTACGAGCAGTACTTC,CASTLGYHYEQYF
-,TRBV6-5,TRBJ2-5,-,TGTGCCAGCAGTTACTCGAATTGGGAGACCCAGTACTTC,CASSYSNWETQYF
-,TRBV30,TRBJ2-7,-,TGTGCCTGGAGTCCCCCCGGCGAGCAGTACTTC,CAWSPPGEQYF
-,TRBV27,TRBJ1-1,-,TGTGCGTCGGGCAGGGTAAGAACTGAAGCTTTCTTT,CASGRVRTEAFF
-,TRBV19,TRBJ1-2,-,TGTGCCAGTAGTATCCCAGGCTTGGGCTATGGCTACACCTTC,CASSIPGLGYGYTF
-,TRBV28,TRBJ2-4,-,TGTGCCACCACATCTATAGCCAAAAACATTCAGTACTTC,CATTSIAKNIQYF
-,TRBV7-9,TRBJ1-1,-,TGTGCCAGCAGCTTAAGGTCAGCTGAAGCTTTCTTT,CASSLRSAEAFF